This TCR beta chain was identified in a study of T cell repertoires in cytomegalovirus infection. Across the whole study: In public TCR beta signatures, there were indications of both CMV infection and matching HLA type. Whole-study results and caveats: Carriers of CMV and the relevant HLA type were discriminated by public TCR beta frequency. CMV-specific HLA-C-restricted TCR beta clonotypes dominated the ex vivo response.

This clonotype was picked up a small number of times. The antigen is undetermined. Germline V gene sequence: CDR1 MNHEY, CDR2 SVGEGT. V was clipped by 6 bases and J by 5 bases, with 19 bases between them. The CDR3 runs to 15 residues. TCRdb redid the calling of the reads with MiXCR, one entry per CDR3 protein. The sample lists 310,000 or so distinct CDR3 sequences, about 25% occurring once. Source material: PBMCs. This clonotype was obtained from a human donor in good health (CMV status not recorded). Some clones in this sample may be carry-over from other donors' samples. The rearrangement uses TRBV6-2 or TRBV6-3 and TRBJ1-1; tentatively, D is TRBD1 (5 bases). This chain's CDR3 is CASRPAEGAGTEAFF. CDR3 nucleotides: TGTGCCAGCAGACCCGCCGAAGGGGCGGGAACTGAAGCTTTCTTT.